This T cell receptor beta chain was documented in a study of OX40 agonist ivuxolimab in advanced cancers. This clone is a singleton in its sample. Clones were read by immunoSEQ multiplex PCR, and TCRdb kept only the in-frame ones, dropping some. The table includes 150,000 to 190,000 clones, approximately 94% detected once. The CDR3 has 14 residues. Germline values: CDR1 SQVTM, CDR2 ANQGSEA. With 5 bases removed from V and 6 bases from J, the gap between germline ends came to 18 bases. Sequencing used CD4+ or CD8+ T cells sorted from blood, obtained in a trial of the OX40 agonist ivuxolimab. The V gene is TRBV29-1, the J gene TRBJ2-3; the D is unclear. The TCR was taken from an adult with an advanced solid tumor such as melanoma, head and neck, liver or kidney cancer. Here the CDR3 reads CSVRPEGPMDTQYF. DNA of the CDR3: TGCAGCGTTAGGCCTGAAGGGCCGATGGATACGCAGTATTTT.